The clone carrying this TCR beta chain was detected ten times or more. What it recognizes is unknown. The sample belongs to a study of Graves' ophthalmopathy and Graves' hyperthyroidism. Uncontrolled infections, pregnancy, lactation or other autoimmune diseases led to patient exclusion. The diagnosis was founded upon clinical symptoms, serum thyroxine, TRAb, thyroid ultrasound and orbital computed tomography. Unmatched junction bases numbered 8, after V lost 10 bases and J lost 9 bases. Germline V gives CDR1 MDHEN, CDR2 SYDVKM. The CDR3 is 13 residues long. Notes on the study in general: Distinction of ophthalmopathy from stable hyperthyroidism by a 13-signature model reached approximately 90% sensitivity and roughly 81% specificity.

As the template, RNA transcripts were used to amplify TCR beta CDR3 regions. HTBI-primed first-round RT-PCR preceded second-round multiplex PCR. From the multiplex PCR reads, TCRdb called clonotypes with MiXCR, one entry per CDR3 protein. Counted here are 680,000 or so distinct CDR3 sequences, about 20% occurring once; the ten biggest clones make up around 6.5%. This chain connects TRBV28 to TRBJ1-6, with TRBD1 matching over 8 bases. Specimen: peripheral blood. The origin of this receptor is a woman aged 18-29 years with stable Graves' hyperthyroidism. Some clones in this sample may be carry-over from other donors' samples. In nucleotides, the CDR3 is TGTGCCACTCGACAGGGGTTGGGTTCACCCCTCCACTTT. Translated, it gives CATRQGLGSPLHF. The variable domain in full, with the rest retrieved from reference TRBV28 and TRBJ1-6, is DVKVTQSSRYLVKRTGEKVFLECVQDMDHENMFWYRQDPGLGLRLIYFSYDVKMKEKGDIPEGYSVSREKKERFSLILESASTNQTSMYLCATRQGLGSPLHFGNGTRLTVT.